The present entry profiles one T cell receptor (beta chain) with its context. Antigen specificity is unknown. V lost 4 bases to trimming and J lost 0 bases, with 11 bases between them. This CDR3 has 15 amino acids. CDR1 is SGHTA and CDR2 is FQGTGA in the germline V gene. Treg sorting used a CD4+CD25+CD127-/low gate. Findings and limits, study-wide: The larger cohort examined one V-J beta rearrangement, not whole repertoires. Tumor Treg TCRs overlapped most with tumor naive CD4+ cells. In terms of TCR gene usage, tumor memory CD4+ T cells clustered together with blood and lymph node memory CD4+ cells, as well as with lymph node naive CD4+ cells.

After constant-region reverse-primer amplification, full-length variable regions underwent semi-nested PCR with Nested Universal Primer A. In TCRdb, the 5' RACE reads were re-called with MiXCR into one record per CDR3 protein. This sample has roughly 57,000 distinct CDR3 sequences, with around 21% found just once. This sequence was found in a female donor with breast cancer. Source material: tumor-infiltrating Tregs sorted from the breast tumor. The rearrangement uses TRBV7-3 and TRBJ2-3; possible D gene TRBD2, 5 bases. This chain's CDR3 is CASSSARGSTDTQYF. CDR3 DNA sequence: TGTGCCAGCAGCTCGGCTAGAGGGAGCACAGATACGCAGTATTTT.